The 21 T cell receptor beta chains reported below all come from one sample, sequenced in a study of tumor-infiltrating lymphocytes in primary liver carcinoma. TCR beta cDNA was reverse-transcribed from around 0.55 ug of total RNA. The reaction used a constant-region primer and ProtoScript II reverse transcriptase. Construction of TCR beta libraries relied on three successive nested multiplex PCR rounds employing slightly modified ARM-PCR. The two initial PCR rounds, nine to eleven cycles each, used TRBV1-TRBV30 forward and C-beta reverse primers. TCRdb reanalysed the multiplex PCR reads using MiXCR and keeps one entry per CDR3 protein. The sample shows around 120,000 distinct CDR3 sequences, 50% to 70% of them seen only once. Scientists recovered RNA and DNA together from about 20-30 mg of unsorted bulk tissue. Sequencing input: liver tumor tissue from sampling region 1. Subset in this sample: tumor region T1, superior pole. The source is a woman aged 55-70 years with primary liver carcinoma and hepatitis B virus infection.

In its sample, this clonotype was seen a few times. The chain links TRBV7-9 to TRBJ2-7, with a possible D match to TRBD1 (5 bases). CDR1 and CDR2 (germline): SEHNR, FQNEAQ (reference sequence). There are 13 residues in the CDR3. Trimming pared 4 bases from V and 3 bases from J, leaving 10 bases between. The DNA for the CDR3 is TGTGCCAGCAGCTCTACAGGCCTCTACGAGCAGTACTTC. Translated: CASSSTGLYEQYF. The whole variable domain, remainder taken from reference TRBV7-9 and TRBJ2-7, is DTGVSQNPRHKITKRGQNVTFRCDPISEHNRLYWYRQTLGQGPEFLTYFQNEAQLEKSRLLSDRFSAERPKGSFSTLEIQRTEQGDSAMYLCASSSTGLYEQYFGPGTRLTVT.

The rearrangement joins TRBV11-2 to TRBJ2-7, with D perhaps assigned TRBD1 or TRBD2 (5 bases each). The CDR3 has 15 amino acids. Germline CDR1 SGHAT, CDR2 FQNNGV. V was clipped by 8 bases and J by 6 bases, with 23 bases between them. The CDR3 DNA reads as TGTGCCAGCGACGACGCTGTGGGGCAGGAGGCCGAGCAGTACTTC. It translates to CASDDAVGQEAEQYF.

The chain links TRBV20-1 to TRBJ2-1, with 14 bases aligning to TRBD2. Germline assignment: CDR1 DFQATT and CDR2 SNEGSKA (reference sequence). Losses at the gene ends were 1 base for V and 1 base for J; bases not matched to a gene: 9. There are 19 residues in the CDR3. This CDR3 is CSARARGTSGRVSYNEQFF. In nucleotides, the CDR3 is TGCAGTGCTAGAGCCCGAGGGACTAGCGGGAGAGTGTCCTACAATGAGCAGTTCTTC.

This clonotype has only one observation. One end of the junction does not line up with germline, which may come from a read error. The rearrangement joins TRBV11-2 to TRBJ2-5; possibly TRBD1 or TRBD2 for D (6 bases each). This CDR3 comprises 15 residues. The germline gives CDR1 SGHAT, CDR2 FQNNGV. CDR3 DNA sequence: TGTGCCGGCAGCTGGGGGGCTATCGGGACGGAGACCCAGTACTTC. This sequence encodes CAGSWGAIGTETQYF.

With respect to this clonotype: A much larger clone differs from this one at a single base, so this may be a read error. This rearrangement joins TRBV28 to TRBJ2-2; a possible D gene is TRBD2 (5 bases). CDR3 size: 15 residues. Trimming removed 3 bases at V and 5 bases at J, with 13 bases between. The germline V gene has CDR1 MDHEN and CDR2 SYDVKM. This CDR3 is CASSLQGPGTGELFF. As DNA, the CDR3 is TGTGCCAGCAGTTTGCAAGGACCGGGGACCGGGGAGCTGTTTTTT.

In regard to this clonotype: The conserved closing phenylalanine or tryptophan is absent in this CDR3, likely reflecting a read error. The V gene is TRBV6-2 or TRBV6-3, the J gene TRBJ2-7; D is possibly TRBD2 (6 bases). The germline CDR1 and CDR2 sequences are MNHEY and SVGEGT. The CDR3 has 14 amino acids. This CDR3 is CDSSPGLTTYEQYL. For the CDR3, the DNA is TGTGACAGCAGCCCGGGACTCACTACCTACGAGCAGTACTTG.

On this clonotype: This may be a read error: a much more frequent sequence differs by one nucleotide. The chain recombines TRBV11-2 with TRBJ2-7; D gene ambiguous. This CDR3 has 15 amino acids. Germline V CDR1 and CDR2: SGHAT, FQNNGV. The CDR3 spells CASGPQRFSSHEQYF. For the CDR3, the DNA is TGTGCCAGCGGCCCCCAGAGGTTTAGCTCCCACGAGCAGTACTTC.

The chain recombines TRBV11-3 with TRBJ1-1; possible D gene TRBD1, 5 bases. The germline V gene encodes CDR1 SGHNT and CDR2 YENEEA. The CDR3 sequence is 14 residues long. V gave up 9 bases and J gave up 3 bases, with 17 bases separating them. CDR3 amino acids: CASGYGGSDTEAFF. CDR3 in DNA: TGTGCCAGTGGCTACGGGGGGTCGGACACTGAAGCTTTCTTT.

Details on this clonotype: A read error may explain this, as a much larger clone is one base away. This rearrangement joins TRBV6-5 to TRBJ2-7, with 9 bases aligning to TRBD1. Germline CDR1 is MNHEY and CDR2 is SVGAGI. The CDR3 consists of 17 residues. V was pared by 2 bases and J by 6 bases, with 14 bases of the junction left unmatched. Written as DNA, the CDR3 is TGTGCCAGCAGTTACCTACCAACGGGACAGGGTGGCCGCGAGCAGTACTTC. Translated: CASSYLPTGQGGREQYF.

This clonotype occurred once. Its ends do not fully match the called genes, so a read error is possible. V usage is TRBV11-3 and J usage is TRBJ2-1; TRBD2 agrees at 7 bases. This CDR3 is 14 amino acids long. CDR1 is SGHNT and CDR2 is YENEEA in the germline V gene. CDR3 amino acids: CASQTSSTYNGQFF. In nucleotides, the CDR3 is TGTGCCAGCCAGACTAGCAGCACCTACAATGGGCAGTTCTTC.

V usage is TRBV11-3 and J usage is TRBJ2-3; D not resolved. TRBJ1-5 matches the DNA end more closely, so the J call is doubtful. The CDR3 covers 15 residues. Germline CDR1 SGHNT, CDR2 YENEEA. CDR3 in amino acids: CASSLGRAEDLTQHF. The DNA for the CDR3 is TGTGCCAGCAGCCTAGGGCGAGCGGAAGATCTTACGCAGCATTTT.

The chain combines TRBV28 with TRBJ1-5; the D gene is possibly TRBD1 (5 bases). The ends were cut back, 6 bases at V and 0 bases at J, with 12 bases in the middle. The CDR3 extends over 15 amino acids. The germline V gene has CDR1 MDHEN and CDR2 SYDVKM. CDR3 sequence reads: CASSQGLYSNQPQHF. The CDR3 region has the DNA TGTGCCAGCAGCCAGGGACTATATAGCAATCAGCCCCAGCATTTT.

This clonotype counts as medium-sized. The rearrangement links TRBV29-1 to TRBJ1-1; D gene uncertain. This CDR3 is 10 amino acids long. Trimming took 3 bases from V and 7 from J, leaving 6 bases between them. In germline, CDR1 is SQVTM, CDR2 ANQGSEA. The CDR3 DNA sequence: TGCAGCGTTGAGGAGGTTGAAGCTTTCTTT. The encoded protein is CSVEEVEAFF.

In its sample, this clonotype was seen many times. CDR3 DNA: TGTGCCAGCAGCACCCTAGCGGGGGGAGCTATGAATGAGCAGTTCTTC. Its protein product is CASSTLAGGAMNEQFF. The genes are TRBV11-2 and TRBJ2-1; 11 bases align to TRBD2. The CDR3 runs to 16 residues. The germline V gene has CDR1 SGHAT and CDR2 FQNNGV. V was pared by 5 bases and J by 7 bases, with 10 bases of the junction left unmatched.

A remark on this clonotype: The junction departs from the called germline gene at one end, perhaps through a read error. The chain couples TRBV29-1 to TRBJ2-1, with 9 bases that match TRBD2. Germline V gene sequence: CDR1 SQVTM, CDR2 ANQGSEA. This CDR3 is built from 13 residues. In DNA form, the CDR3 reads TGCAGCGAGGGGACTAGCAGCTACAATGATCAGTTCTTC. Protein: CSEGTSSYNDQFF.

With regard to this clonotype: In this CDR3 the conserved last residue, phenylalanine or tryptophan, is missing, so a read error is likely. This sequence joins TRBV20-1 and TRBJ1-5, with 10 positions matching TRBD1. Germline V lookup: CDR1 DFQATT, CDR2 SNEGSKA (reference sequence). V lost 6 bases, J lost 4 bases, and 15 bases stayed unmatched. This CDR3 comprises 17 residues. DNA of the CDR3: TGCAGTGCCAAATCCGGGACCGGGACAGGGGTAAATCAGCCCCAGCATTAT. It is translated as CSAKSGTGTGVNQPQHY.

Concerning this clonotype: A much bigger clone sits one base away, suggesting this may be a read error. The CDR3 is CASSFGFSSDTDTQYF. The CDR3 DNA follows: TGTGCCAGCAGCTTTGGATTCTCGTCGGACACAGATACGCAGTATTTT. V and J are TRBV7-9 and TRBJ2-3; D is unresolved. Per the germline V gene, CDR1 is SEHNR and CDR2 is FQNEAQ (reference sequence). V shed 3 bases and J shed 2 bases, with 15 bases lying between them. The CDR3 length is 16 residues.

A note on this clonotype: Since the CDR3 does not end with the conserved phenylalanine or tryptophan, this likely comes from a read error. The J gene is TRBJ1-6, the V gene TRBV24-1; possible D gene TRBD1, 6 bases. The CDR3 loop spans 16 amino acids. Germline V gene sequence: CDR1 KGHDR, CDR2 SFDVKD. In DNA, the CDR3 is TGTGCCACCAGTGATTTGCATAACAGGGATAATTCACCACTCCACTAT. This sequence encodes CATSDLHNRDNSPLHY.

The V call is TRBV10-3, the J call TRBJ2-1, with D uncertain. CDR3 length: 13 amino acids. V lost 4 bases and J 9 bases, leaving 13 bases between the germline ends. Germline loops: CDR1 ENHRY, CDR2 SYGVKD. The CDR3, as DNA: TGTGCCATCAGTGCCGTACGCCCCCCTGAGCAGTTCTTC. Protein: CAISAVRPPEQFF.

Details on this clonotype: A much larger clonotype is one base distant, so this may be a read error. The gene calls are TRBV5-1 and TRBJ2-2, with 9 bases aligning to TRBD2. The CDR3 totals 16 residues. CDR1 is SGHRS and CDR2 is YFSETQ in the germline V gene. Here the CDR3 reads CTSSKLAGSNTGELFF. The CDR3 DNA reads as TGCACCAGCAGCAAACTAGCGGGTTCGAACACCGGGGAGCTGTTTTTT.

With regard to this clonotype: The junction differs from germline at one of its ends, possibly a read error. This chain links TRBV12-3 or TRBV12-4 with TRBJ2-7; 9 bases map to TRBD1. The CDR3 consists of 13 residues. CDR3: CDSRQIQGAAQYF. CDR3 in DNA: TGCGACAGCAGGCAGATACAGGGGGCTGCGCAGTACTTC.